This T cell receptor (beta chain) was observed in a study of shared clonotypes between healthy human individuals. Study findings and constraints: Only a few donors were included, so the genetic and exposure-history diversity represented was limited.

About this clone: What it binds is not known.

The J segment lost 5 bases and the V segment lost 7 bases, leaving 4 bases of the junction unmatched. The CDR3 contains 14 residues. CDR1 SNHLY and CDR2 FYNNEI come from the germline V gene. The method was immunoSEQ multiplex PCR; TCRdb's version includes in-frame clones alone and lacks a portion of them. The table shows approximately 640,000 clones, with more than 70% occurring only once. The chain links TRBV2 to TRBJ1-5; TRBD1 matches 11 bases. What was sequenced was memory CD4+ T cells sorted from blood. The subset is: CD45RA-negative fraction. The receptor's source is a woman in her thirties in good health. The CDR3 bases are TGTGCCAGCACCCCGGACAGGGGGCATCAGCCCCAGCATTTT. Encoded protein: CASTPDRGHQPQHF. Full variable domain (remainder filled in from reference TRBV2 and TRBJ1-5): EPEVTQTPSHQVTQMGQEVILRCVPISNHLYFYWYRQILGQKVEFLVSFYNNEISEKSEIFDDQFSVERPDGSNFTLKIRSTKLEDSAMYFCASTPDRGHQPQHFGDGTRLSIL.